What follows are 16 T cell receptor beta chains derived from one specimen sequenced in a study of OX40 agonist ivuxolimab in advanced cancers. Here immunoSEQ multiplex PCR was the method, and the copy in TCRdb shows in-frame clones only, minus some. Among 72,000 or so clones listed, 70% to 90% were seen once. The specimen was CD4+ or CD8+ T cells sorted from blood, collected in a trial of the OX40 agonist ivuxolimab. The receptors here all came from an adult with an advanced solid tumor such as melanoma, head and neck, liver or kidney cancer.

V gene TRBV27 combines with J gene TRBJ2-3, with D unresolved. Trimming left V 6 bases short and J 4 bases short, with 8 bases between. The CDR3 covers 12 residues. Per germline, CDR1 MNHEY and CDR2 SMNVEV (reference sequence). For the CDR3, the DNA is TGTGCCAGCAGATCTCCGGCAGATACGCAGTATTTT. Its translation: CASRSPADTQYF.

In this sample, this clone turned up once. V is TRBV7-9 and J is TRBJ2-5; 8 bases fit TRBD1. CDR1 is SEHNR and CDR2 is FQNEAQ in the germline V gene (reference sequence). The junction had 7 bases not matched to a gene; V was cut back by 7 bases and J by 0 bases. The CDR3 spans 15 residues. As DNA, the CDR3 is TGTGCCAGCATCCAACGACAGGGGAACCAAGAGACCCAGTACTTC. It yields the protein CASIQRQGNQETQYF. The whole variable domain, filled in from reference TRBV7-9 and TRBJ2-5, reads DTGVSQNPRHKITKRGQNVTFRCDPISEHNRLYWYRQTLGQGPEFLTYFQNEAQLEKSRLLSDRFSAERPKGSFSTLEIQRTEQGDSAMYLCASIQRQGNQETQYFGPGTRLLVL.

The CDR3 DNA follows: TGTGCCAGCAGTCTTCTCTGGCCAGGGGGCATCGGGGAGCTGTTTTTT. Translated, it gives CASSLLWPGGIGELFF. This chain uses TRBV11-2 with TRBJ2-2, with 8 bases fitting TRBD1. Germline CDR1 is SGHAT and CDR2 is FQNNGV. V was clipped by 6 bases and J by 7 bases; unmatched bases: 13. The CDR3 contains 16 residues.

The gene calls are TRBV28 and TRBJ2-7, with TRBD1 as a possible D gene (6 bases). This CDR3 is built from 13 residues. Trimming stripped 4 bases from V and 9 bases from J, with 16 bases between. From germline, CDR1 is MDHEN and CDR2 SYDVKM. The CDR3 protein is CASSSPQGIRQYF. DNA for the CDR3: TGTGCCAGCAGTTCGCCGCAGGGGATCCGGCAGTACTTC.

This chain's CDR3 is CASTLDGYTEAFF. The CDR3 region has the DNA TGTGCCAGCACCCTGGACGGATACACTGAAGCTTTCTTT. The chain couples TRBV6-5 to TRBJ1-1; D is undetermined. Trimming cost V 7 bases and J 3 bases, with 12 bases left between them. Germline CDR1 and CDR2: MNHEY and SVGAGI. This CDR3 is built from 13 residues.

The rearrangement joins TRBV5-4 to TRBJ2-1; TRBD2 matches at 16 bases. The CDR3 length is 16 residues. Looked up from germline, CDR1 is SGHNT and CDR2 is YYREEE (reference sequence). The V gene end was trimmed by 2 bases and the J gene end by 8 bases; junction bases not matched to a gene: 4. The CDR3: CASSLPGTSGRDEQFF. CDR3 DNA: TGTGCCAGCAGCTTACCCGGGACTAGCGGGAGGGATGAGCAGTTCTTC.

The V call is TRBV5-6, the J call TRBJ2-2; TRBD1 agrees at 10 bases. This CDR3 comprises 16 residues. Germline V gene sequence: CDR1 SGHDT, CDR2 YYEEEE. The ends lost 4 bases at V and 6 bases at J; junction bases unmatched: 9. CDR3 region: CASSKAGTGVPGELFF. The CDR3 DNA sequence: TGTGCCAGCAGCAAAGCCGGGACAGGGGTTCCCGGGGAGCTGTTTTTT.

In this sample, this clone turned up a few times. CDR3 loop: CASSSPPGQRGGKLFF. DNA of the CDR3: TGTGCCAGTAGTAGTCCTCCGGGACAACGGGGAGGAAAACTGTTTTTT. The chain joins TRBV19 to TRBJ1-4; a weak D match, TRBD1 (6 bases). This CDR3 spans 16 amino acids. CDR1 is LNHDA and CDR2 is SQIVND in the germline V gene (reference sequence). V was pared by 4 bases and J by 10 bases, with 22 bases between.

V is TRBV14 and J is TRBJ1-2; D is undetermined. The CDR3 is made up of 12 amino acids. Germline CDR1 SGHDN, CDR2 FVKESK. V lost 2 bases and J lost 4, with 5 bases in between. The CDR3 protein is CASSQTVYGYTF. CDR3 coding DNA: TGTGCCAGCAGCCAAACAGTCTATGGCTACACCTTC.

This chain joins TRBV5-4 and TRBJ2-7; D is perhaps TRBD2 (6 bases). Germline V gene data show CDR1 as SGHNT and CDR2 as YYREEE (reference sequence). V lost 2 bases and J 3 bases, leaving 21 bases between the germline ends. The CDR3 covers 17 residues. CDR3 bases: TGTGCCAGCAGCTTTGGGGCGGGGTCCAGGACCCTCTACGAGCAGTACTTC. Translated, it gives CASSFGAGSRTLYEQYF.

The V call is TRBV4-1, the J call TRBJ1-4, with D unclear. Germline V CDR1 and CDR2: MGHRA, YSYEKL. Trimming took 4 bases from V and 4 from J, leaving 10 bases between them. The CDR3 runs 14 residues. The CDR3 sequence: CASSLRRDNEKLFF. The CDR3 DNA follows: TGCGCCAGCAGCCTTAGACGGGATAATGAAAAACTGTTTTTT.

The V and J genes are TRBV7-8 and TRBJ2-5; D ambiguous. CDR1 SGHVS and CDR2 FQNEAQ come from the germline V gene. This CDR3 spans 14 amino acids. V lost 5 bases and J lost 1, with 11 bases in between. The CDR3 region is CASSPHRTQETQYF. The CDR3 coding sequence is TGTGCCAGCAGCCCCCACCGTACCCAAGAGACCCAGTACTTC.

The J gene is TRBJ1-3, the V gene TRBV7-9; 9 bases fit TRBD1. CDR3 size: 15 residues. CDR1 and CDR2 from the germline V gene are SEHNR and FQNEAQ (reference sequence). The V gene end was trimmed by 5 bases and the J gene end by 4 bases; junction bases not matched to a gene: 6. The DNA of the CDR3 is TGTGCCAGCAGCCAGGGACAGGGAGGAGGAAACACCATATATTTT. Translating gives CASSQGQGGGNTIYF.

This chain connects TRBV5-1 to TRBJ2-4; D is possibly TRBD1 or TRBD2 (5 bases each). This CDR3 spans 14 amino acids. Germline CDR1 SGHRS, CDR2 YFSETQ. The V end lost 4 bases, the J end lost 6 bases, and 14 bases lay between the germline ends. CDR3 sequence reads: CASSTGGQGNIQYF. The CDR3 DNA is TGCGCCAGCAGCACCGGAGGCCAGGGAAACATTCAGTACTTC.

V gene TRBV6-5 combines with J gene TRBJ2-1, with 8 nucleotides matching TRBD1. Germline CDR1 is MNHEY and CDR2 is SVGAGI. This CDR3 contains 15 residues. Trimming at V came to 6 bases and at J to 6 bases, leaving 10 bases not matched to a gene. Written as DNA, the CDR3 is TGTGCCAGCAGACGCACTGTTACAGGGGGCAATGAGCAGTTCTTC. Amino acids: CASRRTVTGGNEQFF.

The V call is TRBV9, the J call TRBJ2-5; tentatively, D is TRBD1 (6 bases). CDR1 is SGDLS, CDR2 YYNGEE, per germline. The CDR3 has 16 residues. V lost 6 bases and J lost 0, with 18 bases in between. This CDR3 is CASTSGGGHHQETQYF. In DNA form, the CDR3 reads TGTGCCAGCACCAGTGGTGGGGGACACCACCAAGAGACCCAGTACTTC.